Sequencing of this TCR beta chain was carried out in a study of T cell responses to AZD1222 COVID-19 vaccine. The assay was immunoSEQ multiplex PCR, and TCRdb's table has in-frame clones only and misses some. The repertoire holds about 110,000 clones, with roughly 85% as singletons. The CDR3 has 14 residues. Germline V gene data show CDR1 as SGHTA and CDR2 as FQGNSA. Deletions cut 1 base from V and 5 bases from J, with 10 bases between. The TCR comes from an adult in good health. This specimen was peripheral blood, taken on day 0 of AZD1222 vaccination. The J gene is TRBJ2-3, the V gene TRBV7-2; no reliable D call. CDR3 DNA: TGTGCCAGCAGCTTAGAATCCCGTGAAGATACGCAGTATTTT. As protein: CASSLESREDTQYF.